Sequencing of this T cell receptor (beta chain) was carried out in a study of T cells in Graves' hyperthyroidism and ophthalmopathy. The source material, RNA transcripts, was used to amplify TCR beta CDR3 regions. RT-PCR in the first round (using the HTBI primer set) targeted the TCR CDR3. TCRdb re-analysed the multiplex PCR reads in MiXCR, keeping a single row per CDR3 protein. This table has hundreds of thousands of distinct CDR3 sequences, about 16% appearing once. This clonotype came up many times. Its antigen is still unknown. It is unclear where the CDR3 begins or ends on the DNA, so no DNA is shown, and the CDR3 is as TCRdb lists it. Both ends counted, the CDR3 spans 14 residues. The germline gives CDR1 MNHEY, CDR2 SVGEGT. General observations from the study: In blood, most of the thyroid clonotypes expanded above 0.001 were also present.

Sequenced input: blood. The TCR comes from a woman aged 55-69 years with Graves' ophthalmopathy. The rearrangement uses TRBV6-2 or TRBV6-3 and TRBJ1-1; TRBD1, the table's D call, lacks a check against the DNA. CDR3 protein: CASILDNANTEAFF.